This TCR beta chain is from a study of regulatory T cells in long-lasting Graves disease (dated by TCRdb to about 2021). Study-level background: Persistent Graves' disease meant more than 5 years of antithyroid drug treatment with TSH receptor autoantibodies that stayed positive. This study used TCR sequencing and RNA sequencing of peripheral blood to compare persistent Graves' disease patients against newly diagnosed Graves' disease patients. The study was conducted in China and was registered as a clinical trial. A total of approximately 35 samples underwent TCR sequencing: some 13 from persistent and approximately 20 from newly diagnosed Graves' disease patients. In the clinical cohort, patients with persistent Graves' disease had used antithyroid drugs for an average of roughly 10 years. Overall results and qualifications from the work: The authors acknowledged the small sample size as a limitation that may reduce accuracy. Only peripheral blood was studied, because thyroid tissue, the primary lesion, was inaccessible. Sequencing and analysis were limited to the TCR beta chain. TRBV28, TRBJ1-2 and TRBJ2-5 were preferentially used in persistent disease, while TRBV20-1 and TRBJ2-1 were favored in newly diagnosed disease. Compared with newly diagnosed patients, patients with persistent Graves' disease had lower TCR Shannon entropy and fewer highly expanded clones, which suggests clonal expansion. Persistent patients shared more public clonotypes among themselves (fewer than 3,000) than newly diagnosed patients did (about 970).

Library method: multiplex PCR. The reads were generated on an Illumina HiSeq 4000. iRepertoire HTBI primers and Arm-PCR amplification of CDR3 regions were used to construct TCR beta libraries. PCR products were gel purified before sequencing. Processing in the source paper ran as follows. A total of fewer than 70 TRBV and 14 TRBJ segments were identified across samples and were used for gene usage analysis of CDR3 amino acid clonotypes. COPE and FqMerger were used to merge filtered high-quality paired reads into contigs. Contigs were aligned with BLAST to IMGT TRBV, TRBD and TRBJ reference genes, and CDR3 was defined per IMGT. Any clonotype with a frequency above 0.1% was classified as a highly expanded clone. Repertoire diversity was measured by Shannon entropy, and V-J evenness by the Gini coefficient. Public clonotypes were defined as clonotypes shared by more than one individual. Clones were called with MiXCR by TCRdb after fastp trimmed the public reads at Q25, and only in-frame beta chains were retained. Every distinct CDR3 protein forms one entry, paired with its most common genes and DNA. TCRdb, not the authors, supplied the V and J calls. The sample table shows about 340,000 distinct CDR3 sequences, and around 20% are seen once. The biggest ten clones account for just under 30% of the sample.

V and J lose 4 bases and 7 bases, and a span of 11 bases separates them. The CDR3 runs 12 residues from the cysteine to the phenylalanine. Only CDR3 DNA remains: 36 bases, in frame from the first base. Via the germline V gene, CDR1 is SGHTS and CDR2 YDEGEE. The intended sense of this specimen's time point label: persistent/refractory GD, antithyroid drugs over 5 years with positive TRAb. RNA was extracted from PBMCs in TRIzol for both TCR sequencing and RNA sequencing. Graves' disease was diagnosed according to American Thyroid Association guidelines. Patients for the study were recruited at an endocrinology department in Xi'an, China. From each patient, about 8.9 milliliters of peripheral blood was collected into an EDTA anticoagulant tube. PBMCs were isolated by Ficoll Paque Plus density gradient separation without further T cell sorting. An Agilent 2100 Bioanalyzer and agarose gel were used to check RNA quality, and a NanoDrop 2000 was used to measure RNA concentration.

There are many counts of this clonotype. It lacks a known antigen. There are no base qualities to consult, and no much larger clone falls within one base. Source: peripheral blood mononuclear cells (PBMCs), taken when the disease was refractory, from a patient treated with antithyroid drugs. The sequence came from a female donor with Graves disease. The chain employs TRBV5-8 and TRBJ1-2; the D region possibly corresponds to TRBD1 (5 bases align). The sequenced DNA is TGTGCCAGCAGCCTTGAGGGGTTTGGCTACACCTTC. This encodes CASSLEGFGYTF.